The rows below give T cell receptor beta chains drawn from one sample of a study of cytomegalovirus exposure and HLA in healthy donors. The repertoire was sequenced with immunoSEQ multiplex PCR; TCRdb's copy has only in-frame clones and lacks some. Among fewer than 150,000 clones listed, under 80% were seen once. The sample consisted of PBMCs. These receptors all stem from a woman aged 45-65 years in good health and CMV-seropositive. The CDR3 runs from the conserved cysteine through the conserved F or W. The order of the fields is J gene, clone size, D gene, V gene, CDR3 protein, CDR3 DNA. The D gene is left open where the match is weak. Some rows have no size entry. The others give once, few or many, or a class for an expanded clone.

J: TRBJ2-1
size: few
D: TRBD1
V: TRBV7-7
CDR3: CASSSGTGTYNEQFF
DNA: TGTGCCAGCAGCTCCGGGACAGGGACCTACAATGAGCAGTTCTTC

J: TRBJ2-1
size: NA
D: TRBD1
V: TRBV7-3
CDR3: CASSLMGGQGNAEQFF
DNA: TGTGCCAGCAGCTTGATGGGGGGACAGGGAAACGCTGAGCAGTTCTTC

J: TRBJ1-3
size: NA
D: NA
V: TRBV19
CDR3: CASNYRNSGNTIYF
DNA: TGTGCCAGTAATTACAGAAACTCTGGAAACACCATATATTTT

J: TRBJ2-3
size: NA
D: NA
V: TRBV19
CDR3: CASRVGGLGTDTQYF
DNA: TGTGCCAGTAGAGTTGGCGGGCTTGGTACAGATACGCAGTATTTT

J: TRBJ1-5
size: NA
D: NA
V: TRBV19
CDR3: CASSGGQASGPQHF
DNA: TGTGCCAGTAGTGGCGGGCAGGCCAGCGGGCCCCAGCATTTT

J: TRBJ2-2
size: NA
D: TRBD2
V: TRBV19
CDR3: CASSTGGGRRDTGELFF
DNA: TGTGCCAGTAGTACCGGAGGCGGGAGGAGAGACACCGGGGAGCTGTTTTTT

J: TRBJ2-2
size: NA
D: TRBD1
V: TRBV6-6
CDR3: CASSRTGSNTGELFF
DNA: TGTGCCAGCAGTCGGACAGGCTCGAACACCGGGGAGCTGTTTTTT

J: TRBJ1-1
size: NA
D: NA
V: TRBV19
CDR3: CASSISVNTEAFF
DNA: TGTGCCAGTAGTATTTCTGTGAACACTGAAGCTTTCTTT

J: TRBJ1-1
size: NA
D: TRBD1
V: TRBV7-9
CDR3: CASSLEGQANTEAFF
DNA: TGTGCCAGCAGCTTAGAAGGACAGGCGAACACTGAAGCTTTCTTT

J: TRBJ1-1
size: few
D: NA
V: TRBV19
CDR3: CASSIRGWNTEAFF
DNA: TGTGCCAGTAGTATAAGGGGTTGGAACACTGAAGCTTTCTTT

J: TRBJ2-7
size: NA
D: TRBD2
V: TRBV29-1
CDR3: CSCDAGENEQYF
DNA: TGCAGCTGTGATGCGGGAGAGAACGAGCAGTACTTC

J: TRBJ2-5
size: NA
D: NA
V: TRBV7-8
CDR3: CASSLVRQFGETQYF
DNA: TGTGCCAGCAGCTTAGTTAGGCAATTCGGGGAGACCCAGTACTTC

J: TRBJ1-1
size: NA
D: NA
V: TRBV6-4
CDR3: CASSEVGGTAFF
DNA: TGTGCCAGCAGTGAAGTGGGAGGGACGGCTTTCTTT

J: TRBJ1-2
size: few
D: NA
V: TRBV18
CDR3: CASSPATEYGYTF
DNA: TGTGCCAGCTCACCGGCTACAGAGTATGGCTACACCTTC

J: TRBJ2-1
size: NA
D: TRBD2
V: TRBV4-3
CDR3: CASSQDPRGLNEQFF
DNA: TGCGCCAGCAGCCAAGACCCGCGGGGGTTGAATGAGCAGTTCTTC

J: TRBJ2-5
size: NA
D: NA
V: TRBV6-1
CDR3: CASSESGIETQYF
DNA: TGTGCCAGCAGTGAATCGGGGATAGAGACCCAGTACTTC

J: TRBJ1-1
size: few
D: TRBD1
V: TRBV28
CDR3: CASSLGQGFRTEAFF
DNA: TGTGCCAGCAGTCTTGGACAGGGATTTAGGACTGAAGCTTTCTTT

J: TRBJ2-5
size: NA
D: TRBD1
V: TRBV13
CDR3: CASSPQWDSQETQYF
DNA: TGTGCCAGCAGCCCCCAGTGGGACAGCCAAGAGACCCAGTACTTC

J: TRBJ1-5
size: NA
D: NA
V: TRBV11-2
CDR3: CASSLSQGNQPQHF
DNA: TGTGCCAGCAGCTTATCCCAGGGGAATCAGCCCCAGCATTTT

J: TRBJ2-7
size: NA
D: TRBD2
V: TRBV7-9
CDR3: CASSHQTAGAYEQYF
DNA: TGTGCCAGCAGCCACCAGACAGCGGGAGCCTACGAGCAGTACTTC

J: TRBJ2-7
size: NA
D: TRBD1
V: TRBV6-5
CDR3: CASSYVGQGSGEQYF
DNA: TGTGCCAGCAGTTACGTGGGACAGGGGTCTGGAGAGCAGTACTTC

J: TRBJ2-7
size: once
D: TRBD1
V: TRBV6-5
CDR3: CASSYRTGDSEQYF
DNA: TGTGCCAGCAGTTACCGGACCGGGGACAGCGAGCAGTACTTC

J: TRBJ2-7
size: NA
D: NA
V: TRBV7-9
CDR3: CASSLETGSYEQYF
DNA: TGTGCCAGCAGCTTAGAGACAGGATCCTACGAGCAGTACTTC

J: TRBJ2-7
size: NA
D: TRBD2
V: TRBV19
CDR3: CASSTTSGWSSYEQYF
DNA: TGTGCCAGTAGTACCACTAGCGGGTGGAGCTCCTACGAGCAGTACTTC

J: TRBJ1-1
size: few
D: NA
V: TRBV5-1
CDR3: CASSLEQGRGAFF
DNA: TGCGCCAGCAGCTTGGAGCAGGGCCGAGGCGCTTTCTTT

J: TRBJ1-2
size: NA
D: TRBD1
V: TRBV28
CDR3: CASRKTGADYGYTF
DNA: TGTGCCAGCAGGAAGACAGGGGCGGACTATGGCTACACCTTC

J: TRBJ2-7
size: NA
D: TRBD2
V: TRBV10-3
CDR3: CAISDQTSGVSEQYF
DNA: TGTGCCATCAGCGACCAGACTAGCGGGGTTTCCGAGCAGTACTTC

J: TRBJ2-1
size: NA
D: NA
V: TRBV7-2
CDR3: CASSSRRGNEQFF
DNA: TGTGCCAGCAGCTCTCGCAGGGGTAATGAGCAGTTCTTC

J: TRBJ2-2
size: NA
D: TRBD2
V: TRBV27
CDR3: CASGSLAGGPTGELFF
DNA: TGTGCCAGCGGGTCCCTAGCGGGGGGACCCACCGGGGAGCTGTTTTTT

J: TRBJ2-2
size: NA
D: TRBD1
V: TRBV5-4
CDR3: CASSPQGADTGELFF
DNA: TGTGCCAGCAGCCCCCAGGGGGCGGACACCGGGGAGCTGTTTTTT